This T cell receptor beta chain was obtained from a study of OX40 agonist ivuxolimab in advanced cancers. In terms of the full investigation: Ivuxolimab was an agonistic, fully human IgG2 monoclonal antibody directed against OX40 (CD134), a costimulatory receptor. Intravenous ivuxolimab was administered to patients every 2 weeks at six dose levels: 0.01, 0.1, 0.3, 1.5, 3 and 10 mg/kg. Of the roughly 51 patients in dose escalation, some 20 had hepatocellular carcinoma, some 15 had melanoma, 9 had renal cell carcinoma and 9 had head and neck cancer. In the dose-escalation cohort, 82.7% of patients were male, and the mean age was roughly 56 years with a range of 23 to 79. Patients were allowed to have had prior anti-PD-1, anti-PD-L1 or anti-CTLA-4 therapy, and around 40% of the dose-escalation patients had previously received checkpoint inhibitors. Partial responses were achieved by three dose-escalation patients, of whom one had hepatocellular carcinoma and two had cutaneous melanoma. The point of sequencing TCRbeta in the periphery was to test whether ivuxolimab changed TCR sequence diversity and drove clonal T-cell expansion. The monotherapy dose-escalation portion (N ≈ 52 patients) of the phase I ivuxolimab trial is reported in the paper.

The CDR3 runs 14 residues from the cysteine to the phenylalanine. Only the CDR3 DNA stays, 42 bases, in frame from base 1. Ends trimmed: V by 6 bases, J by 3 bases; bases unmatched to a gene: 3. Taken from the germline V gene (reference sequence), the CDR1 and CDR2 loops are LNHDA and SQIVND. Study-wide findings and limitations: Low levels of normalized T-cell clonal expansion were also shown by some nonresponding patients. Partial responders in the 0.1-3.0 mg/kg groups had among the lowest normalized peripheral clonal expansion, especially among CD8+ T cells. Clonal expansion of both CD4+ and CD8+ blood T cells was observed from baseline to week 6 at doses 0.1 to 3.0 mg/kg. After ivuxolimab, more expanded clones were found on average in CD8+ T cells than in CD4+ T cells. Which antigens the clonally expanded peripheral T cells were specific for was not determined.

For sequencing of the TCRbeta CDR3 region, genomic DNA was extracted from the sorted cells. TCRbeta CDR3 regions were sequenced using the immunoSEQ Assay. Imported from immuneACCESS, the table was reduced by TCRdb to in-frame sequences with V and J called. These copies leave out some clones; in studies compared against another copy, an unresolved V gene accounts for under half, and the cause of the remainder is not known. The sample yields 55,000 to 65,000 clones; under 90% were counted once. The top ten clonotypes cover over 2% of the sample. With regard to this clone: No cognate antigen has been identified for it. No base-level quality is on record; no much larger clone is a single base apart.

Patients with autoimmune disease history or receiving systemic immunosuppression were excluded from the trial. Peripheral blood for TCR sequencing was collected from all dose cohorts at baseline, on cycle 4 day 1, and on cycle 7 day 1. Samples came from an open-label, multicenter, first-in-human phase I dose-escalation trial of ivuxolimab. Adults with locally advanced or metastatic melanoma, renal cell, hepatocellular, or head and neck squamous cell carcinoma were enrolled in the trial. CD4+ and CD8+ T cells were sorted separately from peripheral blood before TCR sequencing. This clonotype was sampled from an adult with an advanced solid tumor such as melanoma, head and neck, liver or kidney cancer. In this chain, TRBV19 is recombined with TRBJ1-5; 9 middle bases align to TRBD1. The starting material was CD4+ or CD8+ T cells sorted from blood, obtained in a trial of the OX40 agonist ivuxolimab. The CDR3 amino acid sequence is: CASRGQGFNQPQHF. The DNA reads TGTGCCAGTAGGGGACAGGGTTTCAATCAGCCCCAGCATTTT.